These 4 T cell receptor beta chains were all obtained from the same sample, sequenced in a study of blood T cells in healthy people across ages. A second PCR, run for about 6 to 11 cycles, used a sample-barcoded 5' primer plus a J-beta primer mix. TCRdb re-analysed the 5' RACE reads in MiXCR, keeping a single row per CDR3 protein. This sample has about 1.8 million distinct CDR3 sequences; less than 50% occur once, and the top ten carry around 2.1%. The specimen sequenced was blood. Receptor source: a woman in her forties in good health.

This clonotype has a single count. The rearrangement joins TRBV7-2 to TRBJ1-1, with 9 positions matching TRBD1. With 5 bases clipped from V and 5 bases from J, the junction kept 6 bases outside the gene matches. CDR1 and CDR2 (germline): SGHTA, FQGNSA. The CDR3 covers 14 residues. The CDR3 nucleotides read TGTGCCAGCAGCACACAGACAGGGGGGACTGAAGCTTTCTTT. Encoded protein: CASSTQTGGTEAFF.

The CDR3 protein is CSASPPGLAGASPQYF. CDR3 nucleotides: TGCAGTGCTAGCCCCCCGGGACTAGCGGGGGCGAGTCCGCAGTATTTT. This sequence joins TRBV20-1 and TRBJ2-3, with TRBD2 identical over 14 bases. V was clipped by 3 bases and J by 10 bases; unmatched bases: 12. The germline gives CDR1 DFQATT, CDR2 SNEGSKA (reference sequence). The CDR3 has 16 amino acids.

The table lists this clonotype with a count of one. The rearrangement links TRBV12-3 or TRBV12-4 to TRBJ1-2; 12 bases align to TRBD1. The CDR3 covers 15 residues. V shed 5 bases, J shed 7 bases, and the junction held 8 bases outside the gene matches. The CDR3 DNA reads as TGTGCCAGCAGTCCGAAAGGGACAGGGGGCTGTGGCTACACCTTC. Protein product: CASSPKGTGGCGYTF.

This clonotype was detected only a few times. The V and J genes are TRBV20-1 and TRBJ2-1, with 10 bases matching TRBD2. The CDR3 runs 14 residues. Looked up from germline, CDR1 is DFQATT and CDR2 is SNEGSKA (reference sequence). Losses at the gene ends were 3 bases for V and 5 bases for J; bases not matched to a gene: 4. The CDR3 nucleotides read TGCAGTGCTAGCTTACTAGCGGGGAACAATGAGCAGTTCTTC. Amino acids: CSASLLAGNNEQFF.